These 32 T cell receptor beta chains were all obtained from the same sample, sequenced in a study of PD-1 blockade in classical Hodgkin lymphoma (dated by TCRdb to 2018 to 2021). The time point label corresponds to: newly diagnosed, previously untreated cHL patient sample. Magnetic negative selection with a Miltenyi CD4+ T cell isolation kit was used to purify CD4+ T cells from thawed PBMCs. The library was generated by the immunoSEQ multiplex PCR assay. As stored in TCRdb, this immuneACCESS dataset retains in-frame rearrangements with V and J assigned. A fraction of the clones does not appear; measured against another copy, unresolved V genes explain less than half of the discrepancy, and the remainder lacks a known reason. This sample comprises about 34,000 clones, roughly 91% of them detected only once. The ten largest clones add up to approximately 0.22% of the sample. What was sequenced was CD4+ T cells from blood. These receptors were collected from a human donor with classical Hodgkin lymphoma.

Only one count was recorded for this clone. The rearrangement links TRBV10-3 to TRBJ2-3, with TRBD1 matching 9 bases. Germline V gives CDR1 ENHRY, CDR2 SYGVKD. This CDR3 has 13 amino acids. The V segment lost 11 bases and the J segment 3 bases; nucleotides outside the gene matches: 6. The CDR3: CASGTGITDTQYF. The CDR3, as DNA: TGTGCCTCCGGGACAGGGATTACAGATACGCAGTATTTT.

The gene calls are TRBV5-4 and TRBJ1-2; 8 positions agree with TRBD1. This CDR3 is 14 amino acids long. V gave up 6 bases and J gave up 4 bases; unmatched junction bases: 8. Germline lookup yields CDR1 SGHNT and CDR2 YYREEE (reference sequence). CDR3 sequence reads: CASTRADRAYGYTF. The CDR3 DNA reads as TGTGCCAGCACCCGGGCGGACAGGGCCTATGGCTACACCTTC. The full variable domain, completed using reference TRBV5-4 and TRBJ1-2, is ETGVTQSPTHLIKTRGQQVTLRCSSQSGHNTVSWYQQALGQGPQFIFQYYREEENGRGNFPPRFSGLQFPNYSSELNVNALELDDSALYLCASTRADRAYGYTFGSGTRLTVV.

The V gene is TRBV7-2, the J gene TRBJ2-2, with D perhaps TRBD2 (6 bases). The CDR3 has 18 residues. The V gene lost 5 bases and the J gene lost 0 bases, with 19 bases spanning the gap. The germline gives CDR1 SGHTA, CDR2 FQGNSA. In nucleotides, the CDR3 is TGTGCCAGCAGCGGCTCCACTAAGGCGGGACCGAACACCGGGGAGCTGTTTTTT. Translated: CASSGSTKAGPNTGELFF.

The CDR3 region is CASSRPLAGPYEQYF. The CDR3, as DNA: TGTGCCAGCAGCCGACCACTAGCGGGACCCTACGAGCAGTACTTC. The chain links TRBV25-1 to TRBJ2-7, with 10 positions matching TRBD2. V gave up 6 bases and J gave up 2 bases; unmatched junction bases: 7. Germline V gives CDR1 MGHDK, CDR2 SYGVNS. The CDR3 has 15 amino acids.

In this sample, this clone turned up a few times. V is TRBV6-6 and J is TRBJ1-4; no clear D. Germline CDR1 is MNHNY and CDR2 is SVGAGI (reference sequence). V lost 2 bases to trimming and J lost 8 bases, with 9 bases between them. This CDR3 has 13 amino acids. The CDR3 loop is CASSYGEREKLFF. The CDR3 nucleotides read TGTGCCAGCAGTTACGGAGAGCGAGAAAAACTGTTTTTT.

J is TRBJ2-5 and V is TRBV2, with 8 bases lining up with TRBD1. The CDR3 extends over 15 amino acids. Germline CDR1 and CDR2: SNHLY and FYNNEI. V lost 7 bases, J lost 2 bases, and 9 bases stayed unmatched. CDR3 protein: CASIGQGTEQETQYF. CDR3 DNA sequence: TGTGCCAGCATTGGACAGGGTACAGAACAAGAGACCCAGTACTTC. The whole variable domain, remainder taken from reference TRBV2 and TRBJ2-5, is EPEVTQTPSHQVTQMGQEVILRCVPISNHLYFYWYRQILGQKVEFLVSFYNNEISEKSEIFDDQFSVERPDGSNFTLKIRSTKLEDSAMYFCASIGQGTEQETQYFGPGTRLLVL.

The chain carries TRBV6-6 and TRBJ2-3; TRBD2 is a possible D gene (5 bases). The CDR3 runs 14 residues. Trimming pared 3 bases from V and 4 bases from J, leaving 11 bases between. CDR1 and CDR2 from the germline V gene are MNHNY and SVGAGI (reference sequence). The DNA of the CDR3 is TGTGCCAGCAGTTATCCCCCGGAGGCAGATACGCAGTATTTT. Encoded protein: CASSYPPEADTQYF.

The chain employs TRBV19 and TRBJ2-7; D is unclear. Trimming removed 3 bases from V and 1 base from J, with 7 bases in between. Germline CDR1 and CDR2: LNHDA and SQIVND (reference sequence). The CDR3 sequence is 13 residues long. Written as DNA, the CDR3 is TGTGCCAGTAGTATCAAGAATTCCTACGAGCAGTACTTC. It translates to CASSIKNSYEQYF.

The gene calls are TRBV11-2 and TRBJ2-6; possibly TRBD2 for D (6 bases). Trimming took off 4 bases at V and 1 base at J, with 17 bases between the two ends. The germline V gene encodes CDR1 SGHAT and CDR2 FQNNGV. The length of the CDR3 is 18 residues. The CDR3 here is CASSSRGSEDSGANVLTF. The CDR3 DNA is TGTGCCAGCAGCTCCCGGGGGTCGGAAGATTCTGGGGCCAACGTCCTGACTTTC.

A single count supports this clone. CDR3 residues: CASSLGLAGAGNIQYF. In DNA form, the CDR3 reads TGTGCCAGCAGCTTAGGTCTAGCGGGAGCGGGCAACATTCAGTACTTC. The J gene is TRBJ2-4, the V gene TRBV7-2; 10 positions match TRBD2. With V trimmed by 1 base and J by 7 bases, 7 bases remained unmatched. Germline V gives CDR1 SGHTA, CDR2 FQGNSA. The length of the CDR3 is 16 residues.

The chain is built from TRBV6-1 and TRBJ2-7; 7 bases agree with TRBD1. Germline-derived CDR1 and CDR2 are MNHNS and SASEGT. With V trimmed by 3 bases and J by 0 bases, 11 bases remained unmatched. CDR3 size: 17 residues. CDR3 sequence: CASSDRTGLNYSYEQYF. DNA of the CDR3: TGTGCCAGCAGTGACCGGACAGGCCTAAATTACTCCTACGAGCAGTACTTC.

The chain employs TRBV5-1 and TRBJ2-3, with 14 bases that match TRBD2. The germline gives CDR1 SGHRS, CDR2 YFSETQ. The CDR3 has 18 residues. The junction had 7 bases not matched to a gene; V was cut back by 4 bases and J by 0 bases. The CDR3 here is CASSAGLAGGLSTDTQYF. The DNA for the CDR3 is TGCGCCAGCAGCGCAGGACTAGCGGGGGGCCTTAGCACAGATACGCAGTATTTT. Full variable domain (outside the CDR3, taken from reference TRBV5-1 and TRBJ2-3): KAGVTQTPRYLIKTRGQQVTLSCSPISGHRSVSWYQQTPGQGLQFLFEYFSETQRNKGNFPGRFSGRQFSNSRSEMNVSTLELGDSALYLCASSAGLAGGLSTDTQYFGPGTRLTVL.

The CDR3 spells CAWSVKGQYNEKLFF. As DNA, the CDR3 is TGTGCCTGGAGTGTAAAGGGACAGTATAATGAAAAACTGTTTTTT. The chain links TRBV30 to TRBJ1-4; 7 bases fit TRBD1. V was clipped by 0 bases and J by 4 bases; unmatched bases: 5. Germline CDR1 GTSNPN, CDR2 SVGIG (reference sequence). CDR3 length: 15 amino acids.

This clone was observed a few times. J is TRBJ2-4 and V is TRBV29-1; 7 nucleotides agree with TRBD2. This CDR3 is 12 amino acids long. The V gene end was trimmed by 7 bases and the J gene end by 7 bases; junction bases not matched to a gene: 7. Germline V gene data show CDR1 as SQVTM and CDR2 as ANQGSEA. DNA for the CDR3: TGCAGCGCCGGACTAGAGGGGAACATTCAGTACTTC. Protein product: CSAGLEGNIQYF.

This chain uses TRBV28 with TRBJ1-2; D is undetermined. Per the germline V gene, CDR1 is MDHEN and CDR2 is SYDVKM. Trimming took off 7 bases at V and 4 bases at J, with 34 bases between the two ends. The CDR3 consists of 20 residues. This CDR3 reads CASKSLEARKGGLGFYGYTF. The CDR3 DNA reads TGTGCCAGCAAGAGTCTCGAGGCCAGGAAGGGCGGATTGGGGTTCTATGGCTACACCTTC.

The chain uses TRBV7-9 and TRBJ2-1; D gene uncertain. The ends were cut back, 10 bases at V and 9 bases at J, with 13 bases in the middle. Germline V gives CDR1 SEHNR, CDR2 FQNEAQ (reference sequence). The CDR3 runs 11 residues. Here the CDR3 DNA reads TGTGCCAATCATCTAGATGGTGAGCAGTTCTTC. Amino acid sequence: CANHLDGEQFF.

This chain uses TRBV2 with TRBJ2-2; D is unresolved. V was cut by 4 bases and J by 7 bases, with 13 bases left in between. The CDR3 totals 14 residues. Germline V gives CDR1 SNHLY, CDR2 FYNNEI. This CDR3 is CASSVVGIGGELFF. CDR3 DNA: TGTGCCAGCAGTGTGGTGGGGATTGGCGGGGAGCTGTTTTTT. The whole variable domain, filled in from reference TRBV2 and TRBJ2-2, reads EPEVTQTPSHQVTQMGQEVILRCVPISNHLYFYWYRQILGQKVEFLVSFYNNEISEKSEIFDDQFSVERPDGSNFTLKIRSTKLEDSAMYFCASSVVGIGGELFFGEGSRLTVL.

The rearrangement uses TRBV7-2 and TRBJ2-2, with D unclear. V was shortened by 2 bases and J by 5 bases, with 6 bases between the two germline ends. The CDR3 is made up of 13 amino acids. The germline V gene encodes CDR1 SGHTA and CDR2 FQGNSA. The CDR3 protein is CASSLTVTGELFF. Written as DNA, the CDR3 is TGTGCCAGCAGCTTAACAGTTACCGGGGAGCTGTTTTTT. The full variable domain, in which reference TRBV7-2 and TRBJ2-2 provide the parts outside the CDR3, is GAGVSQSPSNKVTEKGKDVELRCDPISGHTALYWYRQSLGQGLEFLIYFQGNSAPDKSGLPSDRFSAERTGGSVSTLTIQRTQQEDSAVYLCASSLTVTGELFFGEGSRLTVL.

J is TRBJ2-2 and V is TRBV6-6; D is perhaps TRBD1 (5 bases). The germline CDR1 and CDR2 sequences are MNHNY and SVGAGI (reference sequence). This CDR3 has 14 residues. V was pared by 8 bases and J by 1 base, with 11 bases between. CDR3 residues: CASGKRGNTGELFF. DNA of the CDR3: TGTGCCAGCGGGAAAAGGGGGAACACCGGGGAGCTGTTTTTT.

This rearrangement joins TRBV5-5 to TRBJ2-7; 11 bases map to TRBD2. The V gene's germline CDR1 is SGHKS and CDR2 YYEKEE (reference sequence). CDR3 length: 14 residues. The ends lost 5 bases at V and 6 bases at J; junction bases unmatched: 7. As DNA, the CDR3 is TGTGCCAGCAGTCGGACTAGCGGGTTACTCGAGCAGTACTTC. Protein: CASSRTSGLLEQYF.

The rearrangement uses TRBV19 and TRBJ2-7; TRBD2 is a possible D gene (6 bases). Germline V lookup: CDR1 LNHDA, CDR2 SQIVND (reference sequence). There are 14 residues in the CDR3. The V gene lost 6 bases and the J gene lost 1 base, with 13 bases spanning the gap. CDR3 in amino acids: CASSRGTRSYEQYF. CDR3 nucleotides: TGTGCCAGTAGCCGGGGGACGAGGTCCTACGAGCAGTACTTC.

This chain joins TRBV28 and TRBJ2-1; 10 bases align to TRBD1. CDR3 length: 16 residues. V shed 6 bases and J 0 bases; nucleotides not matched to a gene: 5. CDR1 MDHEN and CDR2 SYDVKM come from the germline V gene. CDR3 amino acids: CASRGTGAGSYNEQFF. Written as DNA, the CDR3 is TGTGCCAGCAGGGGGACAGGGGCGGGCTCCTACAATGAGCAGTTCTTC.

The chain uses TRBV19 and TRBJ1-1; D might be TRBD1 (6 bases). V was shortened by 5 bases and J by 0 bases, with 13 bases between the two germline ends. Germline V gene sequence: CDR1 LNHDA, CDR2 SQIVND (reference sequence). The CDR3 is made up of 15 amino acids. CDR3 nucleotide sequence: TGTGCCAGTAGTCCAAACAGGGCCCTGAACACTGAAGCTTTCTTT. This sequence encodes CASSPNRALNTEAFF.

CDR3 sequence (DNA): TGTGCCATCAGTGAGTCCAAGAAACTAGCGGGGGGTCGTGAGCAGTTCTTC. Its protein is CAISESKKLAGGREQFF. V gene TRBV10-3 combines with J gene TRBJ2-1; 12 nucleotides agree with TRBD2. Unmatched junction bases numbered 9, after V lost 0 bases and J lost 9 bases. The CDR3 runs to 17 residues. CDR1 and CDR2 from the germline V gene are ENHRY and SYGVKD.

The rearrangement uses TRBV5-1 and TRBJ2-3; D possibly corresponds to TRBD2 (7 bases). There are 17 residues in the CDR3. With 0 bases removed from V and 0 bases from J, the gap between germline ends came to 14 bases. Per germline, CDR1 SGHRS and CDR2 YFSETQ. CDR3 residues: CASSLVRGAYSTDTQYF. The CDR3 coding sequence is TGCGCCAGCAGCTTGGTACGGGGGGCTTATAGCACAGATACGCAGTATTTT.

The chain has TRBV7-2 and TRBJ2-6, with 7 bases aligning to TRBD1. The CDR3 is 19 amino acids. Trimming took 3 bases from V and 0 from J; bases not matched to a gene: 11. CDR1 is SGHTA and CDR2 is FQGNSA in the germline V gene. As DNA, the CDR3 is TGTGCCAGCAGCTTTGGGGCGGACAGGTATAGCTCTGGGGCCAACGTCCTGACTTTC. It encodes CASSFGADRYSSGANVLTF.

This sequence joins TRBV19 and TRBJ1-5, with D maybe TRBD1 (6 bases). The V end was cut by 3 bases, the J end by 4 bases, with 10 bases between. The CDR3 consists of 14 residues. Germline assignment: CDR1 LNHDA and CDR2 SQIVND (reference sequence). CDR3 protein: CASSIRTVNQPQHF. Written as DNA, the CDR3 is TGTGCCAGTAGTATTAGGACAGTTAATCAGCCCCAGCATTTT. The variable domain in full, with the rest retrieved from reference TRBV19 and TRBJ1-5, is DGGITQSPKYLFRKEGQNVTLSCEQNLNHDAMYWYRQDPGQGLRLIYYSQIVNDFQKGDIAEGYSVSREKKESFPLTVTSAQKNPTAFYLCASSIRTVNQPQHFGDGTRLSIL.

V usage is TRBV29-1 and J usage is TRBJ1-4; 7 bases map to TRBD1. In germline, CDR1 is SQVTM, CDR2 ANQGSEA. V dropped 5 bases and J dropped 8; count of bases not matched to a gene: 5. This CDR3 has 12 residues. CDR3 amino acids: CSVLKGAEKLFF. The DNA of the CDR3 is TGCAGCGTTCTGAAGGGGGCGGAAAAACTGTTTTTT.

This chain joins TRBV29-1 and TRBJ1-1; 8 nucleotides line up with TRBD1. The CDR3 consists of 14 residues. Germline V gene lookup returns CDR1 SQVTM and CDR2 ANQGSEA. J gave up 2 bases and V 6 bases, and 8 bases lay outside the gene matches. In DNA, the CDR3 is TGCAGCGTGACCGGGACAGGCATTAACACTGAAGCTTTCTTT. It is translated as CSVTGTGINTEAFF.

This chain connects TRBV9 to TRBJ2-3; no firm D call. Germline V gives CDR1 SGDLS, CDR2 YYNGEE. This CDR3 is 14 amino acids long. V was shortened by 3 bases and J by 1 base, with 9 bases between the two germline ends. The CDR3 sequence: CASSASRGTDTQYF. DNA of the CDR3: TGTGCCAGCAGCGCATCTAGAGGCACAGATACGCAGTATTTT.

J is TRBJ2-1 and V is TRBV5-1, with D unclear. The CDR3 consists of 14 residues. Germline values: CDR1 SGHRS, CDR2 YFSETQ. Deletions cut 0 bases from V and 9 bases from J, with 13 bases between. The CDR3 region is CASSLEARKGEQFF. Written as DNA, the CDR3 is TGCGCCAGCAGCTTGGAAGCGCGAAAGGGTGAGCAGTTCTTC.

V is TRBV4-1 and J is TRBJ1-3; perhaps TRBD1 as D (5 bases). Trimming left V 1 base short and J 0 bases short, with 7 bases between. The CDR3 has 15 amino acids. CDR1 is MGHRA, CDR2 YSYEKL, per germline. The CDR3 reads CASSQGDLSGNTIYF. CDR3 DNA sequence: TGCGCCAGCAGCCAAGGGGACCTCTCTGGAAACACCATATATTTT.